Sequencing of this TCR beta chain was carried out in a study of T cells in tumors after PD-1 blockade. Study background: Prior checkpoint blockade, systemic immunosuppressant use, or anti-cancer therapy within 4 weeks excluded patients. Study-wide results and caveats: Peripheral recruitment is suggested, as some novel exhausted tumor clones were in pre-treatment blood.

CDR1 and CDR2 from the germline V gene are LGHDT and YNNKEL (reference sequence). The V end lost 0 bases, the J end lost 6 bases, and 12 bases lay between the germline ends. The CDR3 is 15 amino acids. Profiled with immunoSEQ multiplex PCR; TCRdb holds only in-frame clones, not every one. This sample has tens of thousands of clones, with 60% to 80% found just once. Genomic DNA template from tumor biopsies or peripheral blood, roughly 616 ng to 6,004 ng input. As to this clone: Antigen: not known.

This clonotype was sampled from a human donor with basal cell carcinoma. The chain has TRBV3-1 (or the pseudogene TRBV3-2) and TRBJ2-1, with a weak D call TRBD2 (5 bases). The sequencing here drew on PBMCs, taken before anti-PD-1 treatment. For the CDR3, the DNA is TGTGCCAGCAGCCAAGATGCTAGAGGGTTCAATGAGCAGTTCTTC. Its protein product is CASSQDARGFNEQFF.